Listed below are T cell receptor beta chains from one sample, sequenced in a study of HIV-infected patients and healthy controls. From the 5' RACE reads, TCRdb called clonotypes with MiXCR, one entry per CDR3 protein. In the table there are over 55,000 distinct CDR3 sequences, roughly a sixth of which are singletons. Sequencing used CD4+ T cells from blood. The receptors shown here come from a human donor in good health. Both conserved end residues are trimmed from each CDR3. The order of the fields is V gene, clone size, CDR3 protein. The listing skips clone size in some rows; elsewhere it reads once, few, many or a size class.

TRBV12-3/TRBV12-4 few ASSSPRTSTDTQY
TRBV11-1 - ASSFGYAGSSYNEQF
TRBV11-2 - ASSLDGGAASPADTQY
TRBV9 few ASSVFADTQY
TRBV20-1 - SASKRGSNYGYT
TRBV7-2 - ASSLVPQGAVSDTQY
TRBV12-3/TRBV12-4 many ASSPIGTSGRTDTQY
TRBV5-5 few ASSLLRDRYYEQY
TRBV6-5 many ASSIERNSYEQY
TRBV7-8 - ASSLGFAGSGNTIY
TRBV6-6 many ASSYETGTGGVNEQF
TRBV7-2 - ASSSEQGDTQY
TRBV12-3/TRBV12-4 few ASSFGQGASTDTQY
TRBV12-3/TRBV12-4 - ASSLSRTSGSFGDTQY
TRBV20-1 many SASRTANQPQH
TRBV19 - ASSQSGRGYNEQF
TRBV20-1 - SARVRNTEAF
TRBV6-2/TRBV6-3 - ASSLRETEAF
TRBV4-3 - ASSQANQLNTEAF
TRBV9 few ASSVTSGGYNEQF
TRBV10-3 - AISGEGTTNTKDTQY
TRBV11-2 - ASSLMGQANTEAF
TRBV3-1 few ASSQGGTPLH
TRBV7-9 - ASSLRTEDEKLF
TRBV5-1 many ASSPTAGTYGYT
TRBV13 many ASSISRAAAGSGANVLT
TRBV3-1 many ASSHRVHGELF
TRBV7-2 few ASSFDRSNEKLF
TRBV12-5 few ASGFSTTYNEQF
TRBV4-2 few ASSQLGTPNSPLH
TRBV7-9 few ASSLAGGPGNEQY
TRBV7-8 many AVSGAYNEQF
TRBV24-1 - ATSDLRQTQY